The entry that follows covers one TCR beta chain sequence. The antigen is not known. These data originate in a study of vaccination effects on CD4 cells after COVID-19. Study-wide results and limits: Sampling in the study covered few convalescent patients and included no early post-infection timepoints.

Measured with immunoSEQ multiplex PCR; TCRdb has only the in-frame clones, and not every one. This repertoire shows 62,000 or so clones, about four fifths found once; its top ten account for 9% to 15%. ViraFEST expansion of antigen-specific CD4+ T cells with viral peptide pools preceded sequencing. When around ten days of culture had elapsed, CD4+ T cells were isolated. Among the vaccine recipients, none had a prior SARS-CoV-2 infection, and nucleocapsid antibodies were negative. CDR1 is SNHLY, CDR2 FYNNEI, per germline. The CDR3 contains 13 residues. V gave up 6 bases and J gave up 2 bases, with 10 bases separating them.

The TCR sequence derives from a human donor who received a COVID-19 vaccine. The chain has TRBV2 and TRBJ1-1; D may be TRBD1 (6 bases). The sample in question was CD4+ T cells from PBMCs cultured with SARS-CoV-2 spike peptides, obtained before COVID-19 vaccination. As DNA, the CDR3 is TGTGCCAGCAGCGCGGACAGCAACACTGAAGCTTTCTTT. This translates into CASSADSNTEAFF.